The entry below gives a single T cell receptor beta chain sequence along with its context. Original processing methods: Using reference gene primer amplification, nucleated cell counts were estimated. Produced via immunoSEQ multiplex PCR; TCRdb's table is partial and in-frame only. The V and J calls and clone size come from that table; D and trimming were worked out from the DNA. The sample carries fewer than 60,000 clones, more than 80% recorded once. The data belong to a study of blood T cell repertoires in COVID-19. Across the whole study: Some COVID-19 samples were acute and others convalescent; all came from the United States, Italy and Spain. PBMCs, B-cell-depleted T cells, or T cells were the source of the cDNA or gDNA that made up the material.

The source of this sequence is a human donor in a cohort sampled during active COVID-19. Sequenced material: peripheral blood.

Here the CDR3 reads CASSSFTGTGIRETQYF. CDR3 coding DNA: TGTGCCAGCTCATCTTTCACCGGGACAGGTATCAGAGAGACCCAGTACTTC. V usage is TRBV18 and J usage is TRBJ2-5, with 8 bases aligning to TRBD1. CDR3 length equals 17 residues. The germline V gene encodes CDR1 KGHSH and CDR2 LQKENI. V dropped 5 bases and J dropped 4; count of bases not matched to a gene: 15.